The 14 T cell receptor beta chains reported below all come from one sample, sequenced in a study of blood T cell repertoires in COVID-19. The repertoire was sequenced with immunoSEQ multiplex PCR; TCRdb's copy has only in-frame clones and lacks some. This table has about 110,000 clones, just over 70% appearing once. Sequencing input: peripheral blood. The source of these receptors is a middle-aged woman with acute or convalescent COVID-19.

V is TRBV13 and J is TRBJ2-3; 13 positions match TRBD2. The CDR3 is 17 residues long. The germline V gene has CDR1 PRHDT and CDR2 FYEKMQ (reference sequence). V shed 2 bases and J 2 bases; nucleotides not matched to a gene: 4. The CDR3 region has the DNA TGTGCCAGCAGCTTATCGGGACTAGCGGGGCCCACAGATACGCAGTATTTT. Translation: CASSLSGLAGPTDTQYF.

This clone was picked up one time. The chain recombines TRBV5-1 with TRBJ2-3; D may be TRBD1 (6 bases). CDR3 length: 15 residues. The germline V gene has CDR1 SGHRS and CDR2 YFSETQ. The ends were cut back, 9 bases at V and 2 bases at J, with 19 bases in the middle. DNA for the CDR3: TGCGCCACCTCCCAGAGGGGGATAGACACAGATACGCAGTATTTT. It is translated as CATSQRGIDTDTQYF.

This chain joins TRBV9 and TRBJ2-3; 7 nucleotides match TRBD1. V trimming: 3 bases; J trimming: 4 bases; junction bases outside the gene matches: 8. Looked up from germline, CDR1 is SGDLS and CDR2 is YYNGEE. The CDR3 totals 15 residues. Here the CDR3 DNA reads TGTGCCAGCAGCGAAAGACAGGGTTCCTCAGATACGCAGTATTTT. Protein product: CASSERQGSSDTQYF. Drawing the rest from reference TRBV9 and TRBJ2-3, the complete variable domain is DSGVTQTPKHLITATGQRVTLRCSPRSGDLSVYWYQQSLDQGLQFLIQYYNGEERAKGNILERFSAQQFPDLHSELNLSSLELGDSALYFCASSERQGSSDTQYFGPGTRLTVL.

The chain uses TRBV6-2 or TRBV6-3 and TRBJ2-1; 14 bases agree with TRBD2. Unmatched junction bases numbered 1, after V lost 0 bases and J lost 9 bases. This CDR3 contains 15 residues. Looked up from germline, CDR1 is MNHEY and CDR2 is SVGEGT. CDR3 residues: CASSYSTSGGAEQFF. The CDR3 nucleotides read TGTGCCAGCAGTTACTCGACTAGCGGGGGGGCTGAGCAGTTCTTC.

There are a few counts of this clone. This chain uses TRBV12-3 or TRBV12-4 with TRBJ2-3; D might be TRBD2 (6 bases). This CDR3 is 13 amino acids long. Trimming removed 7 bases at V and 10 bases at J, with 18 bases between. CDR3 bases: TGTGCCAGCACTCCGGGACTGGGCCTGGCGCAGTATTTT. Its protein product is CASTPGLGLAQYF.

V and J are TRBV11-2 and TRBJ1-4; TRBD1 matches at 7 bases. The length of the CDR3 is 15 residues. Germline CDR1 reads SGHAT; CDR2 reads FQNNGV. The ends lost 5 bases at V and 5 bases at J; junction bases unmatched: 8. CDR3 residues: CASSPATGVNEKLFF. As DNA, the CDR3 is TGTGCCAGCAGCCCAGCCACAGGGGTCAATGAAAAACTGTTTTTT.

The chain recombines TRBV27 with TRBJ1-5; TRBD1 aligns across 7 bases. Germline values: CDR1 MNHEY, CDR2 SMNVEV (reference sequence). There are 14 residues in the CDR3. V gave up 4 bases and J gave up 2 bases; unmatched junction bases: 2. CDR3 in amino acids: CASSSTGGNQPQHF. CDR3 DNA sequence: TGTGCCAGCAGTTCCACAGGGGGCAATCAGCCCCAGCATTTT.

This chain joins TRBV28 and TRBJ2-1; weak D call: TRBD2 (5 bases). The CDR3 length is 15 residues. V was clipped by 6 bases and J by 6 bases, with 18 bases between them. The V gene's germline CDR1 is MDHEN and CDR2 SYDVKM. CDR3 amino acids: CASRSGVSLGNEQFF. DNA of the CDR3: TGTGCCAGCAGATCCGGGGTTAGTTTAGGCAATGAGCAGTTCTTC.

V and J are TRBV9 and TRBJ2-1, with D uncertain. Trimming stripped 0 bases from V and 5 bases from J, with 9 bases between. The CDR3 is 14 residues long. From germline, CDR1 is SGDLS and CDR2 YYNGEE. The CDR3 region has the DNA TGTGCCAGCAGCGTAGCAAGTTCAGACAATGAGCAGTTCTTC. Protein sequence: CASSVASSDNEQFF.

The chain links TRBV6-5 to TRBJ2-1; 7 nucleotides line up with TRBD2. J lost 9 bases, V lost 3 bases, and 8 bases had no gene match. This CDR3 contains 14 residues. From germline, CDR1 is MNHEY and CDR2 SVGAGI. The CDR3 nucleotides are TGTGCCAGCAGTTATTCAACGGGGGGTTTTGAGCAGTTCTTC. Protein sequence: CASSYSTGGFEQFF.

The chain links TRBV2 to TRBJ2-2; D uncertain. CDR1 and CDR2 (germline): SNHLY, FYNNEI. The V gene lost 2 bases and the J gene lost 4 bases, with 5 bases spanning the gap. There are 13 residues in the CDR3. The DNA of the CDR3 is TGTGCCAGCAGTGAAATCGGCACCGGGGAGCTGTTTTTT. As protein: CASSEIGTGELFF.

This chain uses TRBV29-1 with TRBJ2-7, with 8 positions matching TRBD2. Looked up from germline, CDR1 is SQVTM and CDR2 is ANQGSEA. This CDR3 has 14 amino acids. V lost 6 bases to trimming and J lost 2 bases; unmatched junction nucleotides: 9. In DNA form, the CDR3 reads TGCAGCGTCCAAACTAGCGGCCCCACCTACGAGCAGTACTTC. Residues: CSVQTSGPTYEQYF.

CDR3 nucleotide sequence: TGCGCCAGCAGCTGGGGGACAGAATCCTACGAGCAGTACTTC. Residues: CASSWGTESYEQYF. The V call is TRBV5-1, the J call TRBJ2-7; TRBD1 matches at 7 bases. V lost 3 bases to trimming and J lost 1 base; unmatched junction nucleotides: 4. Looked up from germline, CDR1 is SGHRS and CDR2 is YFSETQ. The CDR3 sequence is 14 residues long.

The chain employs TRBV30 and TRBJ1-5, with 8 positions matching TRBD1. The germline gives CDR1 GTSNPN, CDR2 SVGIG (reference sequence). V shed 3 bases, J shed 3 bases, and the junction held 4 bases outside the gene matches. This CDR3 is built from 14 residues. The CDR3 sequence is CAWRDRAYNQPQHF. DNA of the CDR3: TGTGCCTGGAGGGACAGGGCTTACAATCAGCCCCAGCATTTT.